This T cell receptor (beta chain) is from a study of human T cells and chemical hapten exposure. Findings and limits, study-wide: The number of TCRs over 1 in 1000 frequency stayed unchanged after DPC.

In its sample, this clonotype was seen a few times. Its matching antigen is unknown. Extraction yielded total RNA from whole blood (unfractionated). As the library was built, unique molecular identifiers were attached to individual cDNA molecules. Using its own MiXCR run on the 5' RACE reads, TCRdb lists one record per CDR3 protein. Here the sample spans approximately 110,000 distinct CDR3 sequences, around 20% being singletons. This TCR was sampled from a human donor in good health.

The CDR3 nucleotides are TGCGCCAGCAGTGAAGGCCCGACCAGGGGAATCTCTCAAGAGACCCAGTACTTC. Translating it yields CASSEGPTRGISQETQYF. The chain joins TRBV10-1 to TRBJ2-5; a possible D gene is TRBD1 (6 bases). There are 18 residues in the CDR3. Between the trimmed V and J ends, which lost 3 bases and 2 bases, there was a span of 22 bases. The germline gives CDR1 WNHNN, CDR2 SYGVQD (reference sequence).